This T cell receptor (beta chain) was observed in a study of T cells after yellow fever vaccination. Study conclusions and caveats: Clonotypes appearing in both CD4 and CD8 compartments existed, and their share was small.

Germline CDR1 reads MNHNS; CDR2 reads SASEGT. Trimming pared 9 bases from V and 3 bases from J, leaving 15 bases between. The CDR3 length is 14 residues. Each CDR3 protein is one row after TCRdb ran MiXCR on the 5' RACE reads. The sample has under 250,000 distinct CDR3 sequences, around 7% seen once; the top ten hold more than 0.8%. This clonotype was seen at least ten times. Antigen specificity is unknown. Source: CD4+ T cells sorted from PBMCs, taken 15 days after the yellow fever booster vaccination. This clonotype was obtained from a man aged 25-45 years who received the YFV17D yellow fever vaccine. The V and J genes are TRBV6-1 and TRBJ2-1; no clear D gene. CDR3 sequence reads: CASRRTENYNEQFF. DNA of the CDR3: TGTGCCAGTAGGAGAACGGAGAACTACAATGAGCAGTTCTTC.